The 2 T cell receptor beta chains presented below share a single source sample, sequenced in a study of shared clonotypes between healthy human individuals. The protocol was immunoSEQ multiplex PCR, while the TCRdb copy is restricted to in-frame clones and leaves out a portion. The table lists 2 million to 2.5 million clones, around 95% of them singletons. Sequencing input: naive CD4+ T cells sorted from blood. The subset: CD45RA+ positively selected. These receptors all stem from a man younger than 35 in good health.

As DNA, the CDR3 is TGTGCCATCAGTGAGTCGGACAGGGGAAGAACACCCCTCCACTTT. This sequence encodes CAISESDRGRTPLHF. This chain connects TRBV10-3 to TRBJ1-6; TRBD1 matches at 9 bases. Germline values: CDR1 ENHRY, CDR2 SYGVKD. The ends lost 0 bases at V and 11 bases at J; junction bases unmatched: 5. This CDR3 is 15 amino acids long.

The chain carries TRBV29-1 and TRBJ1-2; D may be TRBD1 (5 bases). The V gene's germline CDR1 is SQVTM and CDR2 ANQGSEA. V gave up 3 bases and J gave up 0 bases, with 11 bases separating them. The CDR3 is 14 residues long. The CDR3 is CSVDKGIPNYGYTF. DNA for the CDR3: TGCAGCGTTGACAAGGGGATCCCTAACTATGGCTACACCTTC.